Presented here are 6 T cell receptor beta chains from one specimen sequenced in a study of vaccination and CD4 T cells after COVID-19. The treatment: approximately 9-day PBMC culture with coronavirus spike peptide pools or control peptides (ViraFEST assay). The assay that was used to sequence DNA from cultured CD4+ T cells was the Oncomine TCR Beta short-read assay. TCRdb reanalysed the PCR reads using MiXCR and keeps one entry per CDR3 protein. The table lists more than 25,000 distinct CDR3 sequences, about 60% of them singletons, with around 16% in the top ten. No antigen has been assigned to these receptors. The sample consisted of CD4+ T cells from blood, cultured in vitro, taken after SARS-CoV-2 vaccination. The source is a human donor who received a COVID-19 vaccine.

The CDR3 loop is CASSPAETQYF. The DNA of the CDR3 is TGTGCCAGCTCACCCGCCGAGACCCAGTACTTC. V gene TRBV18 combines with J gene TRBJ2-7; no firm D call. The J call is doubtful: the DNA matches TRBJ2-5 better. This CDR3 is built from 11 residues. The germline V gene encodes CDR1 KGHSH and CDR2 LQKENI.

There are a few counts of this clonotype. The V and J genes are TRBV19 and TRBJ1-2, with a tentative D call TRBD1 (6 bases). The CDR3 has 14 residues. Trimming pared 2 bases from V and 2 bases from J, leaving 9 bases between. Germline assignment: CDR1 LNHDA and CDR2 SQIVND (reference sequence). The CDR3 region has the DNA TGTGCCAGTAGTATATTGACAGGAAACTATGGCTACACCTTC. Encoded protein: CASSILTGNYGYTF.

This chain connects TRBV19 to TRBJ2-3; tentatively, D is TRBD2 (6 bases). CDR1 and CDR2 (germline): LNHDA, SQIVND (reference sequence). The V end lost 6 bases, the J end lost 2 bases, and 15 bases lay between the germline ends. This CDR3 has 15 residues. CDR3 coding DNA: TGTGCCAGTAGATGGGGTCGGGGGTCCACAGATACGCAGTATTTT. It specifies CASRWGRGSTDTQYF.

The V and J genes are TRBV10-3 and TRBJ1-3; 7 positions match TRBD1. Germline trimming cut 2 bases from V and 2 bases from J; bases unmatched to any gene: 0. Germline CDR1 is ENHRY and CDR2 is SYGVKD. The CDR3 runs 14 residues. The CDR3 loop is CAISEGQAGNTIYF. The DNA for the CDR3 is TGTGCCATCAGTGAGGGACAGGCTGGAAACACCATATATTTT.

This sequence joins TRBV27 and TRBJ1-2; unclear D gene. The CDR3 runs to 13 residues. Germline CDR1 reads MNHEY; CDR2 reads SMNVEV (reference sequence). Deletions cut 6 bases from V and 0 bases from J, with 8 bases between. This CDR3 is CASSAGANYGYTF. The CDR3 region has the DNA TGTGCCAGCAGCGCAGGAGCTAACTATGGCTACACCTTC.

The genes are TRBV7-2 and TRBJ2-7, with D possibly being TRBD2 (6 bases). The V gene lost 5 bases and the J gene lost 3 bases, with 14 bases spanning the gap. Per germline, CDR1 SGHTA and CDR2 FQGNSA. There are 14 residues in the CDR3. The DNA of the CDR3 is TGTGCCAGCAGCCGGGGGTTAAGCAACTACGAGCAGTACTTC. This sequence encodes CASSRGLSNYEQYF. Supplemented by reference TRBV7-2 and TRBJ2-7, the full variable domain reads GAGVSQSPSNKVTEKGKDVELRCDPISGHTALYWYRQSLGQGLEFLIYFQGNSAPDKSGLPSDRFSAERTGGSVSTLTIQRTQQEDSAVYLCASSRGLSNYEQYFGPGTRLTVT.